This TCR beta chain was found in a study of cytomegalovirus exposure and HLA in healthy donors. Study details: An early release of data contained roughly 86 million unique TCRs, which came from HLA-typed donors.

As concerns this clone: As yet, its antigen is unknown.

The primer mix had 60 Vbeta and 13 Jbeta primers. Sequenced by immunoSEQ multiplex PCR; TCRdb stores in-frame clones only, minus some. This table has 150,000 to 200,000 clones, about 80% appearing once. V lost 6 bases and J lost 8; bases outside the gene matches: 14. The CDR3 spans 16 residues. Per germline, CDR1 SNHLY and CDR2 FYNNEI. Study outcomes and limitations: Sequencing likely caused a cluster of highly shared sequence variants.

The chain carries TRBV2 and TRBJ1-4; TRBD1 matches 8 bases. The TCR originated in a woman between 35 and 50 years old in good health and CMV-seronegative. Material for sequencing was PBMCs. For the CDR3, the DNA is TGTGCCAGCAGCACCGGGACAGGCTTACGGTGGGAAAAACTGTTTTTT. Translation: CASSTGTGLRWEKLFF. The complete variable domain, with remaining parts taken from reference TRBV2 and TRBJ1-4, reads EPEVTQTPSHQVTQMGQEVILRCVPISNHLYFYWYRQILGQKVEFLVSFYNNEISEKSEIFDDQFSVERPDGSNFTLKIRSTKLEDSAMYFCASSTGTGLRWEKLFFGSGTQLSVL.